The sequence of this TCR beta chain was determined in a study of blood T cell repertoires in COVID-19. Study at large: Donors in the United States, Italy and Spain gave samples during acute or convalescent COVID-19. In each case, the material was cDNA or gDNA derived from T cells, B-cell-depleted T cells, or PBMCs.

Clones were read by immunoSEQ multiplex PCR, and TCRdb kept only the in-frame ones, dropping some. Among more than 300,000 clones, about 83% were seen once, and the ten largest hold around 1.6%. The source material was peripheral blood. This clonotype originated in a woman aged 45-65 years with acute or convalescent COVID-19.

The CDR3 loop is CASSLALGYNEQFF. For the CDR3, the DNA is TGCGCCAGCAGCTTGGCCCTAGGTTACAATGAGCAGTTCTTC. The chain carries TRBV5-1 and TRBJ2-1; unclear D gene. V was shortened by 0 bases and J by 4 bases, with 8 bases between the two germline ends. The germline CDR1 and CDR2 sequences are SGHRS and YFSETQ. CDR3 length equals 14 residues.